Listed here is a single T cell receptor (beta chain). TCRdb's copy holds only in-frame clones and misses some; the assay was immunoSEQ multiplex PCR. The data hold about 94,000 clones, with 90% to 97% observed a single time. This sample was included in a study of technical replicates of blood from four donors. The CDR3 sequence is 14 residues long. Germline loops: CDR1 SNHLY, CDR2 FYNNEI. The sample consisted of T cells isolated from PBMCs. This chain links TRBV2 with TRBJ2-5; TRBD1 might be the D (6 bases). Matching the DNA end better, TRBJ2-7 makes the J call doubtful. This TCR derives from a human donor in good health. In DNA form, the CDR3 reads TGTGCCACCGGGGACATCCGGTTGGCCTACGAGCAGTACTTC. This gives the protein CATGDIRLAYEQYF.